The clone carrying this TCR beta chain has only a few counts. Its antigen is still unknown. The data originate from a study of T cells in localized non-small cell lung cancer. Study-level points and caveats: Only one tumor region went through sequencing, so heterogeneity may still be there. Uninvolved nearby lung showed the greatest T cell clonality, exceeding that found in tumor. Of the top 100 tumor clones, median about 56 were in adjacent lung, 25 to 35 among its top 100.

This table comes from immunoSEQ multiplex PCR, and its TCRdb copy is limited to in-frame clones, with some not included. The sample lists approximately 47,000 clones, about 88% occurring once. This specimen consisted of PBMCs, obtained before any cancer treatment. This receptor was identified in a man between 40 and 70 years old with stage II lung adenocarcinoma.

The CDR3 spells CASSLIRGRLDIQYF. CDR3 DNA sequence: TGTGCCAGCAGCTTAATCAGGGGGCGCTTAGACATTCAGTACTTC. This chain uses TRBV11-2 with TRBJ2-4; 8 bases fit TRBD1. After removal of 2 bases from V and 8 bases from J, the junction contained 8 bases not matched to a gene. The CDR3 totals 15 residues. The germline gives CDR1 SGHAT, CDR2 FQNNGV.